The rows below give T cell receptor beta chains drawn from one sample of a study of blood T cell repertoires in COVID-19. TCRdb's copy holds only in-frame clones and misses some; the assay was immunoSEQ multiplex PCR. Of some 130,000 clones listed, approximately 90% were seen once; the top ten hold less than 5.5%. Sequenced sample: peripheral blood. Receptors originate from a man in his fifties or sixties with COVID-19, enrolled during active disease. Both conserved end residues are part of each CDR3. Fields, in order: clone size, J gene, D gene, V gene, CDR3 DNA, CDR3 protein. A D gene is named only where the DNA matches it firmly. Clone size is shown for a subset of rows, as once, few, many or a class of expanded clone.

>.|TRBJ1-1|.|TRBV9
TGTGCCAGCAGCGTAGAACAGTTTAACACTGAAGCTTTCTTT
CASSVEQFNTEAFF
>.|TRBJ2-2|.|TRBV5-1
TGCGCCAGCAGCTTGGGACACCAGAACACCGGGGAGCTGTTTTTT
CASSLGHQNTGELFF
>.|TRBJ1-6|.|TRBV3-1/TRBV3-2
TGTGCCAGCAGAGCAGGGTTCAATTCACCCCTCCACTTT
CASRAGFNSPLHF
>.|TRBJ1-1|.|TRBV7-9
TGTGCCAGCAGCTATACCAGGGGAACTGAAGCTTTCTTT
CASSYTRGTEAFF
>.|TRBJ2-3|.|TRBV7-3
TGTGCCAGCAGCCCCAGGGGCGGCCGCACAGATACGCAGTATTTT
CASSPRGGRTDTQYF
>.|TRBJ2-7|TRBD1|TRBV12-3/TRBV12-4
TGTGCCAGCAGCCGGGACAGGACCCACGAGCAGTACTTC
CASSRDRTHEQYF
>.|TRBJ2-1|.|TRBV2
TGTGCCAGCAGTGGAGGCAATGAGCAGTTCTTC
CASSGGNEQFF
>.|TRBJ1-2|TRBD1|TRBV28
TGTGCCAGCAGTTTAGGGACAGCTAACTATGGCTACACCTTC
CASSLGTANYGYTF
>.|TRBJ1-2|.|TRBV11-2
TGTGCCAGCAGCTTGTCCGACACCTCAGGGGGCTACACCTTC
CASSLSDTSGGYTF
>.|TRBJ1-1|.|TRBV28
TGTGCCAGCCAACAGGGCGGGAACACTGAAGCTTTCTTT
CASQQGGNTEAFF
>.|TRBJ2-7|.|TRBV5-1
TGCGCCAGCAGCCCTACTAGAGCCCCTTACGAGCAGTACTTC
CASSPTRAPYEQYF
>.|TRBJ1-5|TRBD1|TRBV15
TGTGCCACCAGTATGTACAGGGGCCCCTATAGCAATCAGCCCCAGCATTTT
CATSMYRGPYSNQPQHF
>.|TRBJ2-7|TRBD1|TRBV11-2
TGTGCCACCAAGACGGGACAGGGCTCCTACGAGCAGTACTTC
CATKTGQGSYEQYF
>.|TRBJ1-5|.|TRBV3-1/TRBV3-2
TGTGCCAGCAGCCAAAGAGGATGGGATCAGCCCCAGCATTTT
CASSQRGWDQPQHF
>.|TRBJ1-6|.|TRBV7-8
TGTGCCAGCAGCTTAGCGTTAACAGGGCTAGACGCCTATAATTCACCCCTCCACTTT
CASSLALTGLDAYNSPLHF
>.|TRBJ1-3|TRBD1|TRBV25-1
TGTGCCAGCAGTGCTAAACAGGGGATCTCTGGAAACACCATATATTTT
CASSAKQGISGNTIYF
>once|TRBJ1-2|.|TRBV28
TGTGCCAGCAGTCTGGGGGGATTTGGCTACACCTTC
CASSLGGFGYTF
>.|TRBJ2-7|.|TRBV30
TGTGCCTGGAGTCAAGCCCTAACTCACGGGCAGTACTTC
CAWSQALTHGQYF
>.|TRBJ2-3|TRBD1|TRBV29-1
TGCAGCGCCCTAGGCGGGACAGGCGACATCACAGATACGCAGTATTTT
CSALGGTGDITDTQYF
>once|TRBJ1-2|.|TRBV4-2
TGTGCCAGCAGCCGAGGGAGGGAGGGAGGCTACACCTTC
CASSRGREGGYTF
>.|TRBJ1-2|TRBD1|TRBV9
TGTGCCAGCAGCGTACGGGACAGAACGCACTATGGCTACACCTTC
CASSVRDRTHYGYTF
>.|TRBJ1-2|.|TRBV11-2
TGTGCCAGCAGCTCCCTAACAGTTAACTATGGCTACACCTTC
CASSSLTVNYGYTF
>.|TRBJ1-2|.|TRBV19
TGTGCCAGTAGTACGGACAGAAACTATGGCTACACCTTC
CASSTDRNYGYTF
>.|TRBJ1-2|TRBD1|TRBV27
TGTGCCAGCAGTTTCCGGGACAGGGCTTGGTATGGCTACACCTTC
CASSFRDRAWYGYTF
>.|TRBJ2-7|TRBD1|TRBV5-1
TGCGCCAGCAGCCGGGGGACAGGGGCCGAGCAGTACTTC
CASSRGTGAEQYF
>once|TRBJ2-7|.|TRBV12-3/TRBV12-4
TGTGCCAGCTTCGGGAGCTCCTACGAGCAGTACTTC
CASFGSSYEQYF
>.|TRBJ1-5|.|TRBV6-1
TGTGCCAGCAGTGAAACGAGGGTCCCTCAGCCCCAGCATTTT
CASSETRVPQPQHF
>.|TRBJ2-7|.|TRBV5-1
TGCGCCAGCAGCTCCAAAATGACAAGTCGCGACGAGCAGTACTTC
CASSSKMTSRDEQYF
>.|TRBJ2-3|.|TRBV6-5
TGTGCCAGCAGTTCCATCACAGATACGCAGTATTTT
CASSSITDTQYF
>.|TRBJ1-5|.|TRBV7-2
TGTGCCAGCAGCTTGATCGGCGGAGAGAATCAGCCCCAGCATTTT
CASSLIGGENQPQHF
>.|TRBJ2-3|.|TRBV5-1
TGCGCCAGCAGCTTAAAAGGGGCAGGGAGCACAGATACGCAGTATTTT
CASSLKGAGSTDTQYF
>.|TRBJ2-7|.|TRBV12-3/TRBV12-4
TGTGCCAGCAGTTTTGGAGGGGTGGTCGAGCAGTACTTC
CASSFGGVVEQYF
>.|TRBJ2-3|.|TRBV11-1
TGTGCCAGCAGCGAGGGGGCAGATACGCAGTATTTT
CASSEGADTQYF
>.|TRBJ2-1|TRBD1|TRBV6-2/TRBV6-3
TGTGCCAGCAGTTACACGGGACAGTACAATGAGCAGTTCTTC
CASSYTGQYNEQFF
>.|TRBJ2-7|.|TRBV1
TGCACCAGCAGCCAAGATATGGGGACATGCCCCTACGAGCAGTACTTC
CTSSQDMGTCPYEQYF
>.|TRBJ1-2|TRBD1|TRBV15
TGTGCCACCAGCAGAGAGAGGACAGGCGTCTATGGCTACACCTTC
CATSRERTGVYGYTF
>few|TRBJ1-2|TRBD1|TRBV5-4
TGTGCCAGCAGCCGCGATAGGGACAGCTATGGCTACACCTTC
CASSRDRDSYGYTF
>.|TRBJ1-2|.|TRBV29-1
TGCAGCGTTGAGGCAGATAACTATGGCTACACCTTC
CSVEADNYGYTF
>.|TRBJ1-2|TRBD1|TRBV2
TGTGCCAGCACCCGAGGACAGGGGGCGCGGAGTAACTATGGCTACACCTTC
CASTRGQGARSNYGYTF
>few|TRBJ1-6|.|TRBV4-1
TGCGCCAGCAGTCCGGGGTCCTATAATTCACCCCTCCACTTT
CASSPGSYNSPLHF
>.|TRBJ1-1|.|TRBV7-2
TGTGCCAGCAGCTTAGGACAGAACACTGAAGCTTTCTTT
CASSLGQNTEAFF
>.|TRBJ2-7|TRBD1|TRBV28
TGTGCCAGCAGTGGGAGGGACAGGGGAATTTACGAGCAGTACTTC
CASSGRDRGIYEQYF
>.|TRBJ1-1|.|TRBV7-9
TGTGCCAGCAGCCCCAAGGGGTTTATGAACACTGAAGCTTTCTTT
CASSPKGFMNTEAFF
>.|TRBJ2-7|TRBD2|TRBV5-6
TGTGCCAGCAGCCAAAACCGGGGGGGGAGCCCCCTCGGGCAGTACTTC
CASSQNRGGSPLGQYF
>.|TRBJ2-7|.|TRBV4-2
TGTGCCAGCAGCCAAGATTGGCGCGGCAGGGGCTCCTACGAGCAGTACTTC
CASSQDWRGRGSYEQYF
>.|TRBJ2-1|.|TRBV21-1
TGTGCCAGCAGCAAAGGGGACAAGGACAGGACGTTCAATGAGCAGTTCTTC
CASSKGDKDRTFNEQFF
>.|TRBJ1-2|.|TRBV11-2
TGTGCCAGCTCGAGGGTAGGGAATATAGGGTATGGCTACACCTTC
CASSRVGNIGYGYTF
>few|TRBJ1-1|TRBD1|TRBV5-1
TGCGCCAGCAGCTTGGGCCTGGGACAGGGGGCGACTGAAGCTTTCTTT
CASSLGLGQGATEAFF
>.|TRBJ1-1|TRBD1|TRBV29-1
TGCAGCGTCCCCAATAGGGGGCCTAACACTGAAGCTTTCTTT
CSVPNRGPNTEAFF
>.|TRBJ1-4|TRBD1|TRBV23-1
TGCGCCGGCGGGGACAGCTTAGGGGAAAAACTGTTTTTT
CAGGDSLGEKLFF